Listed here are 20 T cell receptor beta chains from one sample, sequenced in a study of T-cell memory formation after mild COVID-19. TCRdb ran MiXCR on the 5' RACE reads and lists one entry per CDR3 protein. In the table there are roughly 340,000 distinct CDR3 sequences, about 15% of which are singletons. Sample: PBMCs or a T cell subset sorted from them (not recorded which). These receptors all stem from a man aged 18 to 30 who had mild COVID-19 (a few samples of this study predate the infection). Cell type and time point are not known.

The rearrangement links TRBV3-1 to TRBJ2-1, with unresolved D. Germline CDR1 reads LGHDT; CDR2 reads YNNKEL (reference sequence). Trimming shortened V by 0 bases and J by 8 bases, and 23 bases separated the two germline ends. The CDR3 length is 18 residues. The CDR3 region has the DNA TGTGCCAGCAGCCAAGAGTCGGGCCCCTCCATCGGCAGGTATGAGCAGTTCTTC. It encodes CASSQESGPSIGRYEQFF.

The DNA of the CDR3 is TGTGCCAGCAGTACGACAGGGGGTGAAAAACTGTTTTTT. This encodes CASSTTGGEKLFF. The genes are TRBV27 and TRBJ1-4, with 9 nucleotides matching TRBD1. The CDR3 is made up of 13 amino acids. Losses at the gene ends were 5 bases for V and 7 bases for J; bases not matched to a gene: 2. Germline CDR1 reads MNHEY; CDR2 reads SMNVEV (reference sequence).

V and J are TRBV7-9 and TRBJ2-3, with 9 bases that match TRBD2. This CDR3 is built from 15 residues. Per the germline V gene, CDR1 is SEHNR and CDR2 is FQNEAQ (reference sequence). Unmatched junction bases numbered 5, after V lost 5 bases and J lost 2 bases. The CDR3 bases are TGTGCCAGCAGCATTCTAGCGGGGACCACAGATACGCAGTATTTT. It translates to CASSILAGTTDTQYF.

This clonotype appeared a few times. V gene TRBV9 combines with J gene TRBJ2-5; perhaps TRBD1 as D (5 bases). The CDR3 has 15 amino acids. V lost 2 bases to trimming and J lost 1 base, with 12 bases between them. Germline-derived CDR1 and CDR2 are SGDLS and YYNGEE. The DNA of the CDR3 is TGTGCCAGCAGCGTCTCTGGGGCTCCCCAAGAGACCCAGTACTTC. The encoded protein is CASSVSGAPQETQYF.

Remarks on this clonotype: A single base separates this from a much larger clone, so it may be a read error. This CDR3 is CASSFTGNTIYF. CDR3 nucleotides: TGTGCCAGCAGTTTCACTGGAAACACCATATATTTT. The V and J genes are TRBV25-1 and TRBJ1-3; D call uncertain. In germline, CDR1 is MGHDK, CDR2 SYGVNS. The CDR3 contains 12 residues. The germline V and J ends were trimmed by 5 bases and 2 bases, with 4 bases remaining between them.

The rearrangement links TRBV18 to TRBJ1-5; D gene unclear. Germline loops: CDR1 KGHSH, CDR2 LQKENI. The CDR3 totals 14 residues. The ends were cut back, 3 bases at V and 3 bases at J, with 9 bases in the middle. CDR3 sequence reads: CASSPNSNNQPQHF. CDR3 DNA sequence: TGTGCCAGCTCACCCAACAGTAACAATCAGCCCCAGCATTTT.

The V and J genes are TRBV6-2 or TRBV6-3 and TRBJ2-1; maybe TRBD2 (6 bases). Germline V lookup: CDR1 MNHEY, CDR2 SVGEGT. This CDR3 region has 18 residues. V dropped 7 bases and J dropped 4 bases, with 26 bases sitting between them. The CDR3 DNA is TGTGCCAGCACCATCCACTCTACCGGGGGTCCGGTTTACAATGAGCAGTTCTTC. As protein: CASTIHSTGGPVYNEQFF.

The CDR3 coding sequence is TGTGCCAGCCGTCTGAGGCGGAGCACAGATACGCAGTATTTT. As protein: CASRLRRSTDTQYF. This rearrangement joins TRBV11-2 to TRBJ2-3; D unclear. Trimming removed 8 bases from V and 0 bases from J, with 12 bases in between. The length of the CDR3 is 14 residues. The V gene's germline CDR1 is SGHAT and CDR2 FQNNGV.

The chain uses TRBV24-1 and TRBJ2-5; 12 nucleotides line up with TRBD2. Germline-derived CDR1 and CDR2 are KGHDR and SFDVKD. This CDR3 has 16 residues. V gave up 3 bases and J gave up 2 bases; unmatched junction bases: 3. Here the CDR3 DNA reads TGTGCCACCAGTGATCCGACTAGCGGGAGACAAGAGACCCAGTACTTC. This codes for CATSDPTSGRQETQYF.

This clonotype was picked up one time. The V call is TRBV12-3 or TRBV12-4, the J call TRBJ1-5, with 9 positions matching TRBD1. J lost 5 bases, V lost 4 bases, and 9 bases had no gene match. The CDR3 length is 16 residues. The CDR3 coding sequence is TGTGCCAGCAGTTGGACGACAGGGGGTGGGGATCAGCCCCAGCATTTT. Translation gives CASSWTTGGGDQPQHF.

The chain combines TRBV2 with TRBJ1-1, with D possibly being TRBD1 (5 bases). The germline V gene encodes CDR1 SNHLY and CDR2 FYNNEI. The V end lost 4 bases, the J end lost 3 bases, and 12 bases lay between the germline ends. CDR3 length: 14 residues. Here the CDR3 reads CASSGLWGDTEAFF. Here the CDR3 DNA reads TGTGCCAGCAGTGGTCTCTGGGGGGACACTGAAGCTTTCTTT. Complete variable domain (other parts from reference TRBV2 and TRBJ1-1): EPEVTQTPSHQVTQMGQEVILRCVPISNHLYFYWYRQILGQKVEFLVSFYNNEISEKSEIFDDQFSVERPDGSNFTLKIRSTKLEDSAMYFCASSGLWGDTEAFFGQGTRLTVV.

This chain joins TRBV2 and TRBJ1-1, with a weak D call TRBD1 (5 bases). V was pared by 10 bases and J by 4 bases, with 10 bases between. This CDR3 has 11 residues. The germline V gene encodes CDR1 SNHLY and CDR2 FYNNEI. This CDR3 reads CANMGGTEAFF. CDR3 DNA sequence: TGTGCCAACATGGGGGGCACTGAAGCTTTCTTT.

Only a few counts were recorded for this clonotype. This rearrangement joins TRBV20-1 to TRBJ2-3; D not resolved. CDR3 length: 13 amino acids. V gave up 3 bases and J gave up 2 bases, with 9 bases separating them. Germline V CDR1 and CDR2: DFQATT, SNEGSKA (reference sequence). In DNA form, the CDR3 reads TGCAGTGCTAGGAAGTCAGTCACAGATACGCAGTATTTT. As protein: CSARKSVTDTQYF.

This chain links TRBV10-3 with TRBJ1-5; TRBD1 might be the D (5 bases). V was clipped by 8 bases and J by 6 bases, with 14 bases between them. The germline gives CDR1 ENHRY, CDR2 SYGVKD. This CDR3 comprises 13 residues. CDR3 coding DNA: TGTGCCATCGCCCGGGACGGTCCTCAGCCCCAGCATTTT. Translation: CAIARDGPQPQHF.

This rearrangement joins TRBV2 to TRBJ2-7; D possibly corresponds to TRBD1 (6 bases). Germline lookup yields CDR1 SNHLY and CDR2 FYNNEI. The CDR3 is 13 residues long. V lost 4 bases and J lost 6, with 13 bases in between. In DNA, the CDR3 is TGTGCCAGCAGTGGCAGGGGATGGGCCGAGCAGTACGTC. Its translation: CASSGRGWAEQYV.

This rearrangement joins TRBV7-9 to TRBJ2-3; maybe TRBD2 (5 bases). Deletions cut 5 bases from V and 2 bases from J, with 17 bases between. This CDR3 region has 16 residues. Germline V CDR1 and CDR2: SEHNR, FQNEAQ (reference sequence). The CDR3 DNA follows: TGTGCCAGCAGCCCTAGGGCGGGCACCAACACAGATACGCAGTATTTT. It encodes CASSPRAGTNTDTQYF.

This clonotype was found a few times. This chain joins TRBV5-1 and TRBJ1-1; D might be TRBD1 (5 bases). CDR1 and CDR2 (germline): SGHRS, YFSETQ. V was clipped by 4 bases and J by 1 base, with 11 bases between them. This CDR3 comprises 14 residues. DNA for the CDR3: TGCGCCAGCAGCCTTTCCGGGACGAACACTGAAGCTTTCTTT. Translating gives CASSLSGTNTEAFF.

This clonotype was counted only a few times. The J gene is TRBJ2-5, the V gene TRBV4-3, with D maybe TRBD2 (6 bases). V lost 7 bases and J lost 2, with 20 bases in between. Looked up from germline, CDR1 is LGHNA and CDR2 is YSLEER. The CDR3 covers 16 residues. The CDR3 DNA reads as TGCGCCAGCATTGTCGGCGGGGTGGGGGAACAAGAGACCCAGTACTTC. Its translation: CASIVGGVGEQETQYF.

The chain employs TRBV5-6 and TRBJ2-3; possibly TRBD1 for D (5 bases). The CDR3 has 15 residues. Deletions cut 2 bases from V and 5 bases from J, with 15 bases between. Germline assignment: CDR1 SGHDT and CDR2 YYEEEE. The CDR3 sequence: CASSFFGAQEDTQYF. The CDR3 region has the DNA TGTGCCAGCAGCTTTTTTGGGGCGCAGGAAGATACGCAGTATTTT.

A remark on this clonotype: With a much larger clone just one base away, this may be a read error. The chain links TRBV4-3 to TRBJ2-1, with TRBD2 matching over 9 bases. Germline assignment: CDR1 LGHNA and CDR2 YSLEER. The CDR3 length is 18 residues. V lost 4 bases and J lost 9; bases outside the gene matches: 19. CDR3 sequence reads: CASSPPGGSRGGRVEQFF. CDR3 coding DNA: TGCGCCAGCAGCCCCCCTGGAGGGTCGCGGGGGGGCCGGGTTGAGCAGTTCTTC.